This T cell receptor (beta chain) stems from a study of cytomegalovirus exposure and HLA in healthy donors. Use of 60 Vbeta and 13 Jbeta primers characterized the PCR. Method: immunoSEQ multiplex PCR; TCRdb's copy keeps in-frame clones and lacks some. The data contain more than 130,000 clones, roughly 76% of them singletons. CDR1 and CDR2 from the germline V gene are DFQATT and SNEGSKA (reference sequence). Trimming stripped 5 bases from V and 3 bases from J, with 4 bases between. CDR3 size: 10 residues. The chain recombines TRBV20-1 with TRBJ2-5, with D unresolved. The specimen sequenced was PBMCs. This sequence was found in a man younger than 35 in good health and CMV-seronegative. The DNA of the CDR3 is TGCAGTGCTCTTGAAGAGACCCAGTACTTC. As protein: CSALEETQYF.